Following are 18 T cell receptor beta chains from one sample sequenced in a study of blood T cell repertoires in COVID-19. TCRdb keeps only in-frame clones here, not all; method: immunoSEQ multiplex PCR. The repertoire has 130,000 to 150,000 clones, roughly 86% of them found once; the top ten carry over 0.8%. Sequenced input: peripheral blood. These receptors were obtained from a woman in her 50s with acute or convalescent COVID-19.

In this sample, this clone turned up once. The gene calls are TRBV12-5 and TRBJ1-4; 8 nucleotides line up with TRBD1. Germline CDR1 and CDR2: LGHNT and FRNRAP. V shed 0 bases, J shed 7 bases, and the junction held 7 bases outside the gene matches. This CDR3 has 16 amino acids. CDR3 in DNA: TGTGCTAGTGGTTTGGTAGTCGGGCAGGGGGCTGAAAAACTGTTTTTT. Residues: CASGLVVGQGAEKLFF.

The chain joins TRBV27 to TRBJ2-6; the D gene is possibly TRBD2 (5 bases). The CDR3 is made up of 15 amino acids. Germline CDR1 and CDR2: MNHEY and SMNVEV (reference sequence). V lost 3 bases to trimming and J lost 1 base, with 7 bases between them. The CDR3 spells CASSFGGSGANVLTF. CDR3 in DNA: TGTGCCAGCAGTTTTGGCGGGTCTGGGGCCAACGTCCTGACTTTC.

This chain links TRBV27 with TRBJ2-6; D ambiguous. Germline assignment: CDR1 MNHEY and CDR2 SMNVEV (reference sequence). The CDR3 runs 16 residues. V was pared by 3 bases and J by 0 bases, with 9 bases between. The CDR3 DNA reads TGTGCCAGCAGTTTTACTTGGGCCTCTGGGGCCAACGTCCTGACTTTC. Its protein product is CASSFTWASGANVLTF. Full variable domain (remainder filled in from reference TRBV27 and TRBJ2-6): EAQVTQNPRYLITVTGKKLTVTCSQNMNHEYMSWYRQDPGLGLRQIYYSMNVEVTDKGDVPEGYKVSRKEKRNFPLILESPSPNQTSLYFCASSFTWASGANVLTFGAGSRLTVL.

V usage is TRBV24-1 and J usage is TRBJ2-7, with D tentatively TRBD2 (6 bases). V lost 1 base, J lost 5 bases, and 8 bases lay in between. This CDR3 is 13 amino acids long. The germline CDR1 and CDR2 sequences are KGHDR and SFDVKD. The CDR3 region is CATSDFGGDEQYF. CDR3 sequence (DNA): TGTGCCACCAGTGATTTCGGAGGGGACGAGCAGTACTTC.

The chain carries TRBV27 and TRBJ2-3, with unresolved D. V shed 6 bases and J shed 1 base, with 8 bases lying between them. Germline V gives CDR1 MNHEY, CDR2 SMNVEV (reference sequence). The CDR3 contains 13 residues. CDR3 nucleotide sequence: TGTGCCAGCAGCACGACTCGCACAGATACGCAGTATTTT. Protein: CASSTTRTDTQYF.

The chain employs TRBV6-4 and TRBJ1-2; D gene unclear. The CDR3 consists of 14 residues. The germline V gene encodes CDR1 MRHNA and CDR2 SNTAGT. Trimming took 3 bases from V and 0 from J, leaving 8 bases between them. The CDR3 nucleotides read TGTGCCAGCAGTGAGGAGTTTACTAACTATGGCTACACCTTC. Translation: CASSEEFTNYGYTF.

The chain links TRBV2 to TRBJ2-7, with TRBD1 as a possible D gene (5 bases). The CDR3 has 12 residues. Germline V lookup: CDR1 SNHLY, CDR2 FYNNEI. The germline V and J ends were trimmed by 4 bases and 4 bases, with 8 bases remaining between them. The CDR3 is CASSVQAYEQYF. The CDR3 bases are TGTGCCAGCAGTGTACAGGCTTACGAGCAGTACTTC.

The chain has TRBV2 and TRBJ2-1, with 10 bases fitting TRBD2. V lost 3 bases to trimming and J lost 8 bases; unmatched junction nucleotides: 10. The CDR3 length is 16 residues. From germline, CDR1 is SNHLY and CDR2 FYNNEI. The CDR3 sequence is CASSEGLAGGTDEQFF. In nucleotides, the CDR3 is TGTGCCAGCAGTGAGGGTTTAGCGGGAGGTACGGATGAGCAGTTCTTC. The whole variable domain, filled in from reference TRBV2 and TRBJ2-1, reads EPEVTQTPSHQVTQMGQEVILRCVPISNHLYFYWYRQILGQKVEFLVSFYNNEISEKSEIFDDQFSVERPDGSNFTLKIRSTKLEDSAMYFCASSEGLAGGTDEQFFGPGTRLTVL.

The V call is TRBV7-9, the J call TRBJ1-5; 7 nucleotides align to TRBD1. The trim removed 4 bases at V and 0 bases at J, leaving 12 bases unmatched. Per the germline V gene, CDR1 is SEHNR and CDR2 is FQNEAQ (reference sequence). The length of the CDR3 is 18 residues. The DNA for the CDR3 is TGTGCCAGCAGCTCCTTCCCGGGACAGCGATATAGCAATCAGCCCCAGCATTTT. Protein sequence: CASSSFPGQRYSNQPQHF.

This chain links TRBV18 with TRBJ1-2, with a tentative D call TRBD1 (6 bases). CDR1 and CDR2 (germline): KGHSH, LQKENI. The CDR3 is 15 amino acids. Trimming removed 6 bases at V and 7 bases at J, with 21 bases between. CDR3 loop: CASSRGQQGSAGYTF. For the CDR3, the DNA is TGTGCCAGCTCCAGAGGCCAACAGGGATCGGCTGGCTACACCTTC.

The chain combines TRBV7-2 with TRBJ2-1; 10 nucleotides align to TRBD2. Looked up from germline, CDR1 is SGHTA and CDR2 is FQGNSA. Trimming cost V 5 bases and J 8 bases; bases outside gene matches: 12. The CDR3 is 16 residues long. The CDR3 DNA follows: TGTGCCAGCAGCCCTTGGAGAGCGGGGGGGCGAGATGAGCAGTTCTTC. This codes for CASSPWRAGGRDEQFF.

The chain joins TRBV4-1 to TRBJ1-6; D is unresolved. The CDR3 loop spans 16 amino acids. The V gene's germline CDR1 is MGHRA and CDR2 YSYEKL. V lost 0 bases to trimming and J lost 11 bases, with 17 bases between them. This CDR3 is CASSQDGPGSATPLHF. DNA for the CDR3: TGCGCCAGCAGCCAAGATGGCCCAGGCTCTGCGACACCCCTCCACTTT.

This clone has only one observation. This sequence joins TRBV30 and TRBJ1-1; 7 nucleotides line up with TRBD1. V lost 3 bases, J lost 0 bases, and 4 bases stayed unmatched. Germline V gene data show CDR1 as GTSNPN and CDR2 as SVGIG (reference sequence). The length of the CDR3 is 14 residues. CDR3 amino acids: CAWRFRGMNTEAFF. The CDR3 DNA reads TGTGCCTGGAGATTCAGGGGGATGAACACTGAAGCTTTCTTT.

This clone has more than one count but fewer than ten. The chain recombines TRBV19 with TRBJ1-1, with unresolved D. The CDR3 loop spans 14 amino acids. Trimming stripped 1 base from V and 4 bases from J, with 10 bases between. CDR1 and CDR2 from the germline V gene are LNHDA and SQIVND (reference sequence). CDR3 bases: TGTGCCAGTAGTATAGGCGGTGGAGGCACTGAAGCTTTCTTT. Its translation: CASSIGGGGTEAFF.

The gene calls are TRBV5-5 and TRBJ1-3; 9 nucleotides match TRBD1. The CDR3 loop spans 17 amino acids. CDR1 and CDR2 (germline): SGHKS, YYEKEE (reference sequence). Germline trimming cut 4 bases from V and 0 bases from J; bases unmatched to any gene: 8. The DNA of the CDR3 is TGTGCCAGCAGCCCAACGGACAGGGGATACTCTGGAAACACCATATATTTT. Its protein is CASSPTDRGYSGNTIYF.

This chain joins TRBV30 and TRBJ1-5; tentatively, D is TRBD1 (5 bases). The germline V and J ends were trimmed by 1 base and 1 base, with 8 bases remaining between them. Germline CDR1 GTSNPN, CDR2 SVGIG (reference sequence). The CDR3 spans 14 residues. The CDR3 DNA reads TGTGCCTGGAGTGAGGGGTTAAGCAATCAGCCCCAGCATTTT. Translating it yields CAWSEGLSNQPQHF.

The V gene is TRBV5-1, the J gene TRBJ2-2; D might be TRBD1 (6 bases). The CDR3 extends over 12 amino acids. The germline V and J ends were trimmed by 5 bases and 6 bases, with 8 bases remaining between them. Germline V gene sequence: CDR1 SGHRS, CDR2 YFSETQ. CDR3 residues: CASRTGSGELFF. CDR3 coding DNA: TGCGCCAGCAGAACAGGGTCCGGGGAGCTGTTTTTT.

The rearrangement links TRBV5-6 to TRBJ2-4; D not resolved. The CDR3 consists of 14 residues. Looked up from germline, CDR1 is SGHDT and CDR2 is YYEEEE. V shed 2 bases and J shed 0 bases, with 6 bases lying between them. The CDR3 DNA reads TGTGCCAGCAGCTTCATACTAGCCAAAAACATTCAGTACTTC. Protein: CASSFILAKNIQYF.